This entry lists 30 T cell receptor beta chains sequenced from one sample in a study of graft-versus-host responses after intestinal transplantation. The table came from immunoSEQ multiplex PCR; TCRdb's copy has only in-frame clones and leaves some out. Altogether about 14,000 clones are present, approximately 96% being singletons, with the ten largest covering 0.55% to 0.85%. The material was PBMCs, obtained 9 days after transplant. The receptors were sampled from a human patient who received an intestinal transplant, so some T cells may come from the graft donor.

The CDR3 reads CASSQDGGRVTGELFF. Written as DNA, the CDR3 is TGCGCCAGCAGCCAAGATGGTGGCCGGGTCACCGGGGAGCTGTTTTTT. This chain uses TRBV4-1 with TRBJ2-2, with D unresolved. The CDR3 contains 16 residues. Per germline, CDR1 MGHRA and CDR2 YSYEKL. Trimming took off 0 bases at V and 4 bases at J, with 12 bases between the two ends.

The rearrangement links TRBV9 to TRBJ2-5; TRBD1 agrees at 8 bases. There are 15 residues in the CDR3. V trimming: 0 bases; J trimming: 4 bases; junction bases outside the gene matches: 5. Germline V CDR1 and CDR2: SGDLS, YYNGEE. CDR3 sequence reads: CASSVGDRYSETQYF. CDR3 sequence (DNA): TGTGCCAGCAGCGTAGGGGACAGGTACTCAGAGACCCAGTACTTC.

The chain combines TRBV10-1 with TRBJ1-1, with TRBD1 as a possible D gene (6 bases). There are 14 residues in the CDR3. CDR1 is WNHNN and CDR2 is SYGVQD in the germline V gene (reference sequence). V lost 6 bases and J lost 0, with 11 bases in between. In DNA form, the CDR3 reads TGCGCCAGCAGCGCCGGGACAATGAACACTGAAGCTTTCTTT. The encoded protein is CASSAGTMNTEAFF.

DNA for the CDR3: TGTGCCAGCAGTTTAAACGAGCAGTACTTC. Its translation is CASSLNEQYF. The rearrangement joins TRBV28 to TRBJ2-7; D ambiguous. CDR3 size: 10 residues. Trimming took 2 bases from V and 5 from J, leaving 1 base between them. Germline V lookup: CDR1 MDHEN, CDR2 SYDVKM.

The V gene is TRBV15, the J gene TRBJ1-5; D is uncertain. Trimming stripped 3 bases from V and 0 bases from J, with 24 bases between. Germline CDR1 reads LNHNV; CDR2 reads YYDKDF (reference sequence). There are 20 residues in the CDR3. CDR3 in amino acids: CATSSFLARRSPFSNQPQHF. In DNA, the CDR3 is TGTGCCACCAGCAGTTTCCTGGCGCGGCGGAGTCCGTTTAGCAATCAGCCCCAGCATTTT. Full variable domain (outside the CDR3, taken from reference TRBV15 and TRBJ1-5): DAMVIQNPRYQVTQFGKPVTLSCSQTLNHNVMYWYQQKSSQAPKLLFHYYDKDFNNEADTPDNFQSRRPNTSFCFLDIRSPGLGDTAMYLCATSSFLARRSPFSNQPQHFGDGTRLSIL.

V usage is TRBV13 and J usage is TRBJ2-7; D is undetermined. The CDR3 contains 15 residues. CDR1 and CDR2 from the germline V gene are PRHDT and FYEKMQ (reference sequence). V was shortened by 5 bases and J by 0 bases, with 14 bases between the two germline ends. The CDR3 loop reads CASSLRTVSSYEQYF. The CDR3 nucleotides are TGTGCCAGCAGCCTAAGGACGGTTAGCTCCTACGAGCAGTACTTC.

The V and J genes are TRBV13 and TRBJ2-5; perhaps TRBD1 as D (7 bases). The CDR3 sequence is 12 residues long. V gave up 3 bases and J gave up 9 bases, with 11 bases separating them. Germline loops: CDR1 PRHDT, CDR2 FYEKMQ (reference sequence). The CDR3 DNA is TGTGCCAGCAGCTTTGACAGGGAGGCCCAGTACTTC. Translating it yields CASSFDREAQYF.

The rearrangement uses TRBV2 and TRBJ1-2, with D perhaps matching TRBD1 (5 bases). V was cut by 10 bases and J by 7 bases, with 13 bases left in between. Germline assignment: CDR1 SNHLY and CDR2 FYNNEI. This CDR3 spans 11 amino acids. CDR3 in DNA: TGTGCCACCTCGAGGGACCTTGGCTACACCTTC. Its translation: CATSRDLGYTF.

The chain uses TRBV7-9 and TRBJ2-3, with 7 bases aligning to TRBD1. Trimming removed 5 bases from V and 5 bases from J; junction bases left unmatched: 4. Germline V gives CDR1 SEHNR, CDR2 FQNEAQ (reference sequence). The CDR3 sequence is 13 residues long. CDR3 nucleotides: TGTGCCAGCAGCGACAGGGAACAAGATACGCAGTATTTT. Protein: CASSDREQDTQYF.

The CDR3 region has the DNA TGCAGCGTTGAATCAGGGAGACTAGCGGGAGGGTCCTACGAGCAGTACTTC. This codes for CSVESGRLAGGSYEQYF. The rearrangement joins TRBV29-1 to TRBJ2-7; 14 nucleotides line up with TRBD2. CDR1 SQVTM and CDR2 ANQGSEA come from the germline V gene. The CDR3 spans 17 residues. With 2 bases clipped from V and 1 base from J, the junction kept 7 bases outside the gene matches.

The CDR3 region has the DNA TGTGCCAGCAGAACAGGACTGTCTCAGGAGCAGTACTTC. Encoded protein: CASRTGLSQEQYF. V gene TRBV6-1 combines with J gene TRBJ2-7, with D perhaps matching TRBD1 or TRBD2 (5 bases each). Germline lookup yields CDR1 MNHNS and CDR2 SASEGT. The CDR3 covers 13 residues. Deletions cut 6 bases from V and 7 bases from J, with 16 bases between.

This rearrangement joins TRBV7-9 to TRBJ2-5, with unresolved D. V gave up 0 bases and J gave up 7 bases, with 6 bases separating them. CDR3 size: 12 residues. Germline CDR1 reads SEHNR; CDR2 reads FQNEAQ (reference sequence). The CDR3 region is CASSLAPVTQYF. CDR3 bases: TGTGCCAGCAGCTTAGCCCCTGTGACCCAGTACTTC.

The chain employs TRBV30 and TRBJ1-5; D not certain. Germline assignment: CDR1 GTSNPN and CDR2 SVGIG (reference sequence). CDR3 length equals 13 residues. Trimming removed 3 bases from V and 5 bases from J, with 11 bases in between. For the CDR3, the DNA is TGTGCCTGGAGCGCGACCGACCATCAGCCCCAGCATTTT. It codes for CAWSATDHQPQHF.

This clone was observed a handful of times. The chain has TRBV19 and TRBJ2-1, with 7 bases identical to TRBD2. After removal of 2 bases from V and 4 bases from J, the junction contained 5 bases not matched to a gene. This CDR3 region has 15 residues. In germline, CDR1 is LNHDA, CDR2 SQIVND (reference sequence). The CDR3 loop is CASSISGTTYNEQFF. The CDR3 DNA reads as TGTGCCAGTAGTATAAGCGGGACGACGTACAATGAGCAGTTCTTC.

This clone occurred once. The rearrangement uses TRBV27 and TRBJ2-3; TRBD2 might be the D (6 bases). CDR3 length equals 14 residues. Per the germline V gene, CDR1 is MNHEY and CDR2 is SMNVEV (reference sequence). V was cut by 7 bases and J by 4 bases, with 15 bases left in between. The CDR3 bases are TGTGCCAGCATGGTAGTAGCGGCAGCAGATACGCAGTATTTT. Amino acid sequence: CASMVVAAADTQYF.

The V gene is TRBV29-1, the J gene TRBJ1-1, with 8 nucleotides matching TRBD1. Trimming took 7 bases from V and 5 from J; bases not matched to a gene: 9. The CDR3 contains 13 residues. Germline CDR1 SQVTM, CDR2 ANQGSEA. CDR3 in DNA: TGCAGCGCAGTCGGACAGGGAAAGACTGAAGCTTTCTTT. Its translation: CSAVGQGKTEAFF.

This chain joins TRBV6-5 and TRBJ2-7; D may match TRBD1 or TRBD2 (5 bases each). Trimming shortened V by 5 bases and J by 3 bases, and 14 bases separated the two germline ends. The CDR3 sequence is 14 residues long. Germline loops: CDR1 MNHEY, CDR2 SVGAGI. This chain's CDR3 is CASSTGAYHYEQYF. Here the CDR3 DNA reads TGTGCCAGCAGTACCGGGGCCTACCACTACGAGCAGTACTTC.

This chain connects TRBV15 to TRBJ2-2; TRBD1 aligns across 9 bases. The trim removed 5 bases at V and 4 bases at J, leaving 17 bases unmatched. The germline gives CDR1 LNHNV, CDR2 YYDKDF (reference sequence). The CDR3 extends over 19 amino acids. This CDR3 is CATSERINEGQGPTGELFF. CDR3 DNA: TGTGCCACCAGCGAGAGGATTAACGAGGGACAGGGACCCACCGGGGAGCTGTTTTTT.

The J gene is TRBJ2-2, the V gene TRBV5-4; the D is unclear. V was pared by 4 bases and J by 2 bases, with 3 bases between. There are 12 residues in the CDR3. Germline CDR1 and CDR2: SGHNT and YYREEE (reference sequence). Here the CDR3 DNA reads TGTGCCAGCAGCCCTAACACCGGGGAGCTGTTTTTT. It encodes CASSPNTGELFF.

This chain connects TRBV7-8 to TRBJ2-2, with a tentative D call TRBD1 (6 bases). Trimming cost V 2 bases and J 6 bases, with 7 bases left between them. Looked up from germline, CDR1 is SGHVS and CDR2 is FQNEAQ. The CDR3 has 13 residues. The CDR3 here is CASSLKGAGELFF. CDR3 DNA: TGTGCCAGCAGCTTAAAGGGGGCCGGGGAGCTGTTTTTT.

The chain recombines TRBV21-1 with TRBJ2-4; the D call TRBD2 from the table was never checked on the DNA. TRBV21-1 represents a pseudogene. The CDR3 covers 21 residues. CDR3 protein: CASSKALLVVGLVLAKNIQYF. For the CDR3, the DNA is TGTGCCAGCAGCAAAGCGCTCTTAGTGGTGGGACTAGTATTGGCCAAAAACATTCAGTACTTC.

V is TRBV19 and J is TRBJ2-1; 9 bases fit TRBD1. Germline V gene data show CDR1 as LNHDA and CDR2 as SQIVND (reference sequence). The trim removed 6 bases at V and 8 bases at J, leaving 8 bases unmatched. The CDR3 is 14 residues long. This CDR3 reads CASSGQGFVDEQFF. The CDR3 DNA sequence: TGTGCCAGTAGCGGACAGGGGTTTGTCGATGAGCAGTTCTTC. The full variable domain, its missing parts supplied by reference TRBV19 and TRBJ2-1, is DGGITQSPKYLFRKEGQNVTLSCEQNLNHDAMYWYRQDPGQGLRLIYYSQIVNDFQKGDIAEGYSVSREKKESFPLTVTSAQKNPTAFYLCASSGQGFVDEQFFGPGTRLTVL.

The rearrangement links TRBV5-6 to TRBJ2-7; D unresolved. CDR3 length: 16 amino acids. The V gene's germline CDR1 is SGHDT and CDR2 YYEEEE. Trimming took off 0 bases at V and 2 bases at J, with 15 bases between the two ends. DNA of the CDR3: TGTGCCAGCAGCTTGGCCTATCACGACACCACCTACGAGCAGTACTTC. Encoded protein: CASSLAYHDTTYEQYF.

The rearrangement uses TRBV2 and TRBJ1-2; no clear D gene. The CDR3 totals 16 residues. CDR1 is SNHLY and CDR2 is FYNNEI in the germline V gene. Trimming removed 0 bases from V and 1 base from J, with 12 bases in between. CDR3: CASSEAPTEINYGYTF. The CDR3 DNA sequence: TGTGCCAGCAGTGAAGCCCCGACTGAAATTAACTATGGCTACACCTTC.

The rearrangement links TRBV5-5 to TRBJ2-3; 12 nucleotides line up with TRBD2. This CDR3 spans 15 amino acids. V dropped 2 bases and J dropped 6; count of bases not matched to a gene: 4. Germline V gene lookup returns CDR1 SGHKS and CDR2 YYEKEE (reference sequence). CDR3 nucleotide sequence: TGTGCCAGCAGCTTATTACTAGCGGGAGGTGATACGCAGTATTTT. Translation: CASSLLLAGGDTQYF.

This clone was seen more than once but under ten times. CDR3 loop: CASSPDNHEQYF. CDR3 sequence (DNA): TGTGCCAGCAGCCCGGACAACCACGAGCAGTACTTC. V and J are TRBV5-8 and TRBJ2-7; possible D gene TRBD1, 5 bases. CDR1 SGHTS and CDR2 YDEGEE come from the germline V gene. The ends were cut back, 4 bases at V and 5 bases at J, with 10 bases in the middle. The CDR3 sequence is 12 residues long.

On this clone itself: Additional DNA sequences in this sample encode the identical CDR3. J is TRBJ2-3 and V is TRBV23-1, with D possibly being TRBD1 (6 bases). TRBV23-1 is an ORF; its function is uncertain. The ends were cut back, 3 bases at V and 12 bases at J, with 19 bases in the middle. CDR3 length equals 14 residues. This CDR3 is CASSHCDEETGQYF. The CDR3 bases are TGCGCCAGCAGTCATTGCGATGAGGAGACAGGACAGTATTTT.

This sequence joins TRBV19 and TRBJ1-5; D gene uncertain. Trimming took 3 bases from V and 6 from J, leaving 12 bases between them. Germline V gene data show CDR1 as LNHDA and CDR2 as SQIVND (reference sequence). This CDR3 is built from 14 residues. CDR3 protein: CASSIGSLGQPQHF. For the CDR3, the DNA is TGTGCCAGTAGTATTGGCAGCCTAGGTCAGCCCCAGCATTTT.

Written as DNA, the CDR3 is TGTGCCAGCAGCTCCGGTCTACAGGGTATTGATCAGCCCCAGCATTTT. Residues: CASSSGLQGIDQPQHF. The chain combines TRBV7-9 with TRBJ1-5, with D tentatively TRBD1 (6 bases). CDR1 and CDR2 from the germline V gene are SEHNR and FQNEAQ (reference sequence). CDR3 length equals 16 residues. Trimming took 4 bases from V and 5 from J, leaving 18 bases between them.

The chain is built from TRBV9 and TRBJ2-1; D assignment may be TRBD1 or TRBD2 (5 bases each). Deletions cut 0 bases from V and 6 bases from J, with 7 bases between. Germline V gene sequence: CDR1 SGDLS, CDR2 YYNGEE. CDR3 length: 13 residues. Here the CDR3 reads CASSVAGPNEQFF. Here the CDR3 DNA reads TGTGCCAGCAGCGTAGCGGGACCCAATGAGCAGTTCTTC.